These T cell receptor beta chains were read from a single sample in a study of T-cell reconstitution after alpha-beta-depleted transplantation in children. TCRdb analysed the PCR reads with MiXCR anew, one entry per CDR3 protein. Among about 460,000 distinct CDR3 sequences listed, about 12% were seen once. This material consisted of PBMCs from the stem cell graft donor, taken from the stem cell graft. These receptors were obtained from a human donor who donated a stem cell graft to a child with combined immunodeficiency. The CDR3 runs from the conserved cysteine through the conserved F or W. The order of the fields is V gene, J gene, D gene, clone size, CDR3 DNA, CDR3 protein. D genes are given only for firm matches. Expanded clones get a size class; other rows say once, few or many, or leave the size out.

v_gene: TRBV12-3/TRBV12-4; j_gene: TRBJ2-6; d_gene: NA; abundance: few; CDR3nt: TGTGCCAGCAGGGGGCCGGGGCCAGCTGGGGCCAACGTCCTGACTTTC; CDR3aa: CASRGPGPAGANVLTF
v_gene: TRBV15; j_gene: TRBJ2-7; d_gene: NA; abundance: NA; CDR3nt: TGTGCCACCAGCAGAGATGGGGGCAGGGGTGGCGAGCAGTACTTC; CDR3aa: CATSRDGGRGGEQYF
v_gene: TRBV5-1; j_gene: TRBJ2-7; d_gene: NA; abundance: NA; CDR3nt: TGCGCCAGCAGCCTCCAGGCAACTACCTACGAGCAGTACTTC; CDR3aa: CASSLQATTYEQYF
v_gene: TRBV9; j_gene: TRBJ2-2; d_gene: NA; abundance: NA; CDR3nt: TGTGCCAGCAAAAGGGCAGGGAACACCGGGGAGCTGTTTTTT; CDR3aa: CASKRAGNTGELFF
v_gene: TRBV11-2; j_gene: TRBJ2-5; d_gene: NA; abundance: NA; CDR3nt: TGTGCCAGCAGCTTCGACATTCTGATGGAGACCCAGTACTTC; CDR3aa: CASSFDILMETQYF
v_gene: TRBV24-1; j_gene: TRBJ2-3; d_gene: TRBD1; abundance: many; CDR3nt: TGTGCCACCAGTGAAACGGGACAGCCGACAGATACGCAGTATTTT; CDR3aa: CATSETGQPTDTQYF
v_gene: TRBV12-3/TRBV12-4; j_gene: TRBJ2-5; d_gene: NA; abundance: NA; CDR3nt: TGTGCCAGCAGTTTACCAATGTACCAAGAGACCCAGTACTTC; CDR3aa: CASSLPMYQETQYF
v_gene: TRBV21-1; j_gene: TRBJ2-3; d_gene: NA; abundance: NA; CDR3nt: TGTGCCAGCAGCAAGCTAGCGAGTCCCCTCACAGATACGCAGTATTTT; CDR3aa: CASSKLASPLTDTQYF
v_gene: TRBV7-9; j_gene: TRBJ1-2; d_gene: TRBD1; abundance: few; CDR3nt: TGTGCCAGCAGCTTCACAGGGGGCCTGAGCTATGGCTACACCTTC; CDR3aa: CASSFTGGLSYGYTF
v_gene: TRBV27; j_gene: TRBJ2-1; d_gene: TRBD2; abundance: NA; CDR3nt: TGTGCCAGCAGTTTAGCCCCCAGTAGCGGGAGAAGTAATGAGCAGTTCTTC; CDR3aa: CASSLAPSSGRSNEQFF
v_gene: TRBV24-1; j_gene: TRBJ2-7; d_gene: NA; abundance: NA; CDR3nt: TGTGCCACCAGTGACTCGGGTCAAAGCTACGAGCAGTACTTC; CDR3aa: CATSDSGQSYEQYF
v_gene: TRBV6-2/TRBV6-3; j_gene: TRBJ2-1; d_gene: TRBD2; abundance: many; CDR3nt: TGTGCCAGCAGTTCCCCGGTATCCCCGGGACTAGGGTCCTTC; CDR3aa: CASSSPVSPGLGSF
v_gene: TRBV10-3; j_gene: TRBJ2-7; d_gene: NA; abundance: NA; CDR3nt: TGTGCCATCAGTGAAGGCCCGAACTACGAGCAGTACTTC; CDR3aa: CAISEGPNYEQYF
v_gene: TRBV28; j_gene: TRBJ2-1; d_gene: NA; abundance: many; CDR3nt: TGTGCCAGCAGTTTATCTATTGGGGGACAGTTCTTC; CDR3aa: CASSLSIGGQFF
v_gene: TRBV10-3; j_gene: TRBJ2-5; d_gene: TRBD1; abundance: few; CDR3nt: TGTGCCATCAGCCGGGGACAGGGGTCACCCGAGACCCAGTACTTC; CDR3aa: CAISRGQGSPETQYF
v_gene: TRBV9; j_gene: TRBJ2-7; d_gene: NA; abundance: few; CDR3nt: TGTGCCAGCAGCCCGGACTATACCTACGAGCAGTACTTC; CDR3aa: CASSPDYTYEQYF
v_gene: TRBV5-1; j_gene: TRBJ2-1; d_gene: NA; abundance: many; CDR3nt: TGCGCCAGCAGGAGGGGCCAGGGCCTTGAGCAGTTCTTC; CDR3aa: CASRRGQGLEQFF
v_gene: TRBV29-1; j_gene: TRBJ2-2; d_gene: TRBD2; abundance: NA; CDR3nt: TGCAGCGTCCCCCCTAGCGGGAGGAATACCGGGGAGCTGTTTTTT; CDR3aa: CSVPPSGRNTGELFF
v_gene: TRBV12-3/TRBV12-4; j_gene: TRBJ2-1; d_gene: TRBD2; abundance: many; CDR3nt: TGTGCCAGCGGCCGCGGGGTCAGCGGGAGGTTCTTC; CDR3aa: CASGRGVSGRFF
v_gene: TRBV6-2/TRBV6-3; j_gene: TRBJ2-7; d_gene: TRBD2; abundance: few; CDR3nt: TGTGCCAGCAGTTACCCTGGGAGGGACGAGCAGTACTTC; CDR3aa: CASSYPGRDEQYF
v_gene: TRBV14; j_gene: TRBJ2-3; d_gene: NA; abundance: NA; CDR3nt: TGTGCCAGCAGCCAAGCGACCGTGGCGGTCATGGGTACAGATACGCAGTATTTT; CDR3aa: CASSQATVAVMGTDTQYF
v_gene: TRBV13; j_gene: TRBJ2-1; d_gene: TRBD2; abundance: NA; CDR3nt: TGTGCCAGCAGCTCCGGGACTAGCGGAGCGAATTACAATGAGCAGTTCTTC; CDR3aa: CASSSGTSGANYNEQFF
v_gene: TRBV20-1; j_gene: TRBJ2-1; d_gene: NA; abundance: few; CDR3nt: TGTTCTAGGACTGCTTCCTACAATGAGCAGTTCTTC; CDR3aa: CSRTASYNEQFF
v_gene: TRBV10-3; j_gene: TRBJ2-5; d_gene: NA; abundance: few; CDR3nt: TGTGCCATCAGTGAGGGCTTTTACCAAGAGACCCAGTACTTC; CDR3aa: CAISEGFYQETQYF
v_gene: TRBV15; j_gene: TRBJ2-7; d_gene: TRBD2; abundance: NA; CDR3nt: TGTGCCACCAGCAGCATGGGACTAGCGGGAGACCGGGACGAGCAGTACTTC; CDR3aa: CATSSMGLAGDRDEQYF
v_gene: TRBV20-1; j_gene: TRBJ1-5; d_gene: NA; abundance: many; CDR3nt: TGCAGTGCTAGAGCGGGTCTTTTCGGTCAGCCCCAGCATTTT; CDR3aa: CSARAGLFGQPQHF
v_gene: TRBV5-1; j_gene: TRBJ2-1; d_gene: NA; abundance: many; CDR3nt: TGCGCCAGCAGCTTGGAGCTTACGGGTGAGCAGTTCTTC; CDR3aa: CASSLELTGEQFF
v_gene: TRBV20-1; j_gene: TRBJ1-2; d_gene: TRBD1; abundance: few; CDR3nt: TGCAGTGCGATCCGGGACAGAGGACACTATGGCTACACCTTC; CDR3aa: CSAIRDRGHYGYTF
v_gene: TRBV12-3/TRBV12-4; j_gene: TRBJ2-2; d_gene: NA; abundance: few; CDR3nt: TGTGCCAGCAGTTTAGCGGGGTTTGGGGAGGACACCGGGGAGCTGTTTTTT; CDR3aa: CASSLAGFGEDTGELFF